The 9 T cell receptor beta chains in this list originate from one sample, sequenced in a study of blood T cell repertoires in COVID-19. Sequencing was performed with immunoSEQ multiplex PCR; in TCRdb, only in-frame clones are kept and a portion is missing. Among about 7,800 clones listed, 86% were seen once. Material: peripheral blood. All receptors come from a woman aged 55-70 years with active COVID-19.

CDR3 sequence: CASSIPTGFGEKLFF. The DNA of the CDR3 is TGTGCCAGTAGTATACCCACAGGGTTCGGTGAAAAACTGTTTTTT. The gene calls are TRBV19 and TRBJ1-4; D perhaps matches TRBD1 (6 bases). This CDR3 region has 15 residues. Germline lookup yields CDR1 LNHDA and CDR2 SQIVND (reference sequence). Trimming stripped 2 bases from V and 7 bases from J, with 14 bases between.

The V gene is TRBV28, the J gene TRBJ1-5; TRBD1 agrees at 7 bases. After removal of 4 bases from V and 3 bases from J, the junction contained 3 bases not matched to a gene. Germline CDR1 reads MDHEN; CDR2 reads SYDVKM. There are 14 residues in the CDR3. CDR3 loop: CASSSGQNNQPQHF. In DNA, the CDR3 is TGTGCCAGCAGTTCGGGACAGAACAATCAGCCCCAGCATTTT.

This clone was found a few times. This chain joins TRBV27 and TRBJ2-7; TRBD2 might be the D (7 bases). The CDR3 extends over 15 amino acids. Germline V CDR1 and CDR2: MNHEY, SMNVEV (reference sequence). V was shortened by 6 bases and J by 3 bases, with 18 bases between the two germline ends. The CDR3: CASRSVRGRGYEQYF. CDR3 in DNA: TGTGCCAGCAGATCAGTGCGGGGGCGGGGCTACGAGCAGTACTTC.

J is TRBJ1-2 and V is TRBV28, with 11 bases lining up with TRBD1. The CDR3 is 16 residues long. Germline loops: CDR1 MDHEN, CDR2 SYDVKM. The V and J ends lost 6 bases and 4 bases, in that order; junction bases with no gene match: 10. CDR3 DNA sequence: TGTGCCAGCAGCCTTCTTGCCGGGACAGGGGGCTATGGCTACACCTTC. It codes for CASSLLAGTGGYGYTF.

The rearrangement links TRBV5-5 to TRBJ1-1, with 7 bases lining up with TRBD1. Looked up from germline, CDR1 is SGHKS and CDR2 is YYEKEE (reference sequence). This CDR3 has 15 residues. V shed 4 bases, J shed 1 base, and the junction held 7 bases outside the gene matches. CDR3 protein: CASSRTGEGNTEAFF. In DNA form, the CDR3 reads TGTGCCAGCAGCCGAACAGGGGAAGGGAACACTGAAGCTTTCTTT.

In its sample, this clone was seen a few times. This rearrangement joins TRBV3-1 (or the pseudogene TRBV3-2) to TRBJ2-3; D is perhaps TRBD2 (6 bases). Trimming took off 8 bases at V and 6 bases at J, with 18 bases between the two ends. Germline CDR1 reads LGHDT; CDR2 reads YNNKEL (reference sequence). This CDR3 contains 14 residues. The DNA of the CDR3 is TGTGCCAGCGGTCTAGCGACCTCAACGGATACGCAGTATTTT. Its protein product is CASGLATSTDTQYF.

This sequence joins TRBV9 and TRBJ1-2; no reliable D call. The germline gives CDR1 SGDLS, CDR2 YYNGEE. V was clipped by 3 bases and J by 4 bases, with 13 bases between them. CDR3 length: 14 amino acids. The CDR3 DNA reads as TGTGCCAGCAGCGCCTCGGGGAACCCCTATGGCTACACCTTC. Translation: CASSASGNPYGYTF.

The V call is TRBV6-1, the J call TRBJ1-1, with TRBD1 matching over 8 bases. Per the germline V gene, CDR1 is MNHNS and CDR2 is SASEGT. The CDR3 contains 14 residues. Trimming removed 3 bases from V and 2 bases from J; junction bases left unmatched: 2. CDR3 protein: CASSEDRVNTEAFF. CDR3 DNA: TGTGCCAGCAGTGAGGACAGGGTTAACACTGAAGCTTTCTTT.

CDR3 amino acids: CASSLWAGYSNQPQHF. Here the CDR3 DNA reads TGTGCCAGCAGTTTATGGGCAGGTTATAGCAATCAGCCCCAGCATTTT. V usage is TRBV28 and J usage is TRBJ1-5; D is undetermined. Trimming shortened V by 0 bases and J by 0 bases, and 9 bases separated the two germline ends. Germline assignment: CDR1 MDHEN and CDR2 SYDVKM. The CDR3 has 16 amino acids.